This passage covers 4 T cell receptor beta chains from one sample sequenced in a study of control samples from healthy donors and cancer patients. Only in-frame clones appear in the TCRdb table, and some are missing; sequencing was by immunoSEQ multiplex PCR. This table has 84,000 or so clones, roughly 82% appearing once. Sequencing was carried out using PBMCs. These receptors all stem from a man aged 60 to 75 with head and neck cancer.

This clone showed up just once. The chain links TRBV28 to TRBJ2-6; tentative D call: TRBD1 (5 bases). Germline CDR1 MDHEN, CDR2 SYDVKM. Trimming stripped 2 bases from V and 0 bases from J, with 8 bases between. The CDR3 is 16 amino acids. CDR3 protein: CASSLPQGSGANVLTF. CDR3 in DNA: TGTGCCAGCAGTTTACCTCAGGGCTCTGGGGCCAACGTCCTGACTTTC.

This chain uses TRBV2 with TRBJ2-3; D not certain. V was clipped by 5 bases and J by 6 bases, with 15 bases between them. The CDR3 consists of 14 residues. Germline loops: CDR1 SNHLY, CDR2 FYNNEI. CDR3: CASSSGRLGDTQYF. CDR3 in DNA: TGTGCCAGCAGTTCAGGCCGCCTTGGGGATACGCAGTATTTT.

The gene calls are TRBV5-1 and TRBJ2-7; the match to TRBD1 covers 9 bases. Germline CDR1 reads SGHRS; CDR2 reads YFSETQ. V was pared by 1 base and J by 2 bases, with 7 bases of the junction left unmatched. The CDR3 is 16 residues long. CDR3: CASSLTGGNFAYEQYF. In DNA form, the CDR3 reads TGCGCCAGCAGCTTGACAGGGGGCAACTTTGCCTACGAGCAGTACTTC.

The rearrangement links TRBV28 to TRBJ2-1; no clear D gene. Per germline, CDR1 MDHEN and CDR2 SYDVKM. Trimming pared 8 bases from V and 0 bases from J, leaving 8 bases between. The CDR3 runs to 13 residues. CDR3 amino acids: CASFKVSYNEQFF. The CDR3 bases are TGTGCCAGCTTCAAAGTCTCCTACAATGAGCAGTTCTTC.